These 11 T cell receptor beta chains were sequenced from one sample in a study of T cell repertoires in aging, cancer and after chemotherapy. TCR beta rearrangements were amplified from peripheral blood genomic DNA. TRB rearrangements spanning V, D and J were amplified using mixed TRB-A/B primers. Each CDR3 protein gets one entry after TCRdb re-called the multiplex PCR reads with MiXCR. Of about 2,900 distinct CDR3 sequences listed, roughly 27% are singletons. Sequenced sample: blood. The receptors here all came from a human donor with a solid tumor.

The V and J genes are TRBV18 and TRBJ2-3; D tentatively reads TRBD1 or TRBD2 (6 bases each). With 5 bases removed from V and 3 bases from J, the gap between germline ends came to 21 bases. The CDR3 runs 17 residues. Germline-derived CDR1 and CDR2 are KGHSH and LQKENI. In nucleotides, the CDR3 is TGTGCCAGCTCATCCCAAGGGGGACTTAGTGGTACAGATACGCAGTATTTT. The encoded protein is CASSSQGGLSGTDTQYF.

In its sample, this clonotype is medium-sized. The CDR3 DNA follows: TGTGCCATCAAGGCCGAGCCTAGCACAGATACGCAGTATTTT. It codes for CAIKAEPSTDTQYF. The rearrangement uses TRBV10-3 and TRBJ2-3; no firm D call. V was trimmed by 7 bases and J by 0 bases, leaving 11 bases between them. The CDR3 runs 14 residues. Germline CDR1 reads ENHRY; CDR2 reads SYGVKD.

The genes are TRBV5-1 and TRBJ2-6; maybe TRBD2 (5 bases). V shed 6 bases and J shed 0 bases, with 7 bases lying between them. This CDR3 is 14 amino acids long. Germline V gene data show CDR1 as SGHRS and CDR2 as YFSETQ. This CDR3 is CASTSPSGANVLTF. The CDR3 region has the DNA TGCGCCAGCACTAGCCCCTCTGGGGCCAACGTCCTGACTTTC.

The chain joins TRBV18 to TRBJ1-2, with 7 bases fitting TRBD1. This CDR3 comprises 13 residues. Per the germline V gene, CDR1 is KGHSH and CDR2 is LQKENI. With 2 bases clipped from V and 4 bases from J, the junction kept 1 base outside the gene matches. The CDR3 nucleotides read TGTGCCAGCTCACCAGACAGGGCCTATGGCTACACCTTC. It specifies CASSPDRAYGYTF.

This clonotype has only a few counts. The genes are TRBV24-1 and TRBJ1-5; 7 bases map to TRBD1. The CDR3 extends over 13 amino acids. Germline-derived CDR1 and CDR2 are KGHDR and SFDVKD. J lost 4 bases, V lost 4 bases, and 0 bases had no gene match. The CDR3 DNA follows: TGTGCCACCAGTGAGACAGGGAATCAGCCCCAGCATTTT. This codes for CATSETGNQPQHF.

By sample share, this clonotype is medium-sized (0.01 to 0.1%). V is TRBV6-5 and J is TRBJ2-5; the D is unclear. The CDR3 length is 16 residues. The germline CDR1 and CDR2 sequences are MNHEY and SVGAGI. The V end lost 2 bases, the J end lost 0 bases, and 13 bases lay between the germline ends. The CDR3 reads CASSYRTGQDQETQYF. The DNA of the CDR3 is TGTGCCAGCAGTTACCGGACGGGTCAAGACCAAGAGACCCAGTACTTC.

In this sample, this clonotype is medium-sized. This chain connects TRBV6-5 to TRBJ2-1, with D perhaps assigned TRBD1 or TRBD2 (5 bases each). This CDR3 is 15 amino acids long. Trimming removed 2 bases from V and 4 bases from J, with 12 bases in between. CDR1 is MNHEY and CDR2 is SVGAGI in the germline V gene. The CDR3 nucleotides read TGTGCCAGCAGTTACCGGGCAGGGAGTTACAATGAGCAGTTCTTC. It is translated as CASSYRAGSYNEQFF.

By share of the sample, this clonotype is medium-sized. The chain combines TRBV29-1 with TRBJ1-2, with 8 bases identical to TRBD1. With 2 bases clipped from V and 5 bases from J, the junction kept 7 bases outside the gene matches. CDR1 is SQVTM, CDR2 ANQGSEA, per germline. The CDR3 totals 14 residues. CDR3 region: CSVEWSGGGYGYTF. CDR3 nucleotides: TGCAGCGTTGAATGGTCAGGGGGCGGGTATGGCTACACCTTC.

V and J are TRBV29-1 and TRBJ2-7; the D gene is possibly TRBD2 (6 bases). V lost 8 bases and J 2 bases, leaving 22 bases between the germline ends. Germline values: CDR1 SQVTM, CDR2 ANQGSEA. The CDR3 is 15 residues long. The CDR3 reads CSSGGKGSYTYEQYF. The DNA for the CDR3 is TGCAGCTCTGGGGGGAAGGGTAGCTACACCTACGAGCAGTACTTC.

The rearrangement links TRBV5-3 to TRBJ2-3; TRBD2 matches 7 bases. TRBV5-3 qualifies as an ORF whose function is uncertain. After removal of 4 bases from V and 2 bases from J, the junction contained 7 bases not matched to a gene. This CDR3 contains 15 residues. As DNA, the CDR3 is TGTGCCAGAAGCCTTAGGGAGGGGTTCACAGATACGCAGTATTTT. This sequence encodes CARSLREGFTDTQYF.

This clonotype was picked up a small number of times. The CDR3 protein is CASSDSEGAVTDTQYF. The CDR3, as DNA: TGTGCCAGCAGTGACTCGGAGGGGGCCGTCACAGATACGCAGTATTTT. The chain joins TRBV6-4 to TRBJ2-3; possible D gene TRBD1, 7 bases. Trimming removed 0 bases from V and 2 bases from J, with 12 bases in between. CDR1 and CDR2 (germline): MRHNA, SNTAGT. The CDR3 sequence is 16 residues long.